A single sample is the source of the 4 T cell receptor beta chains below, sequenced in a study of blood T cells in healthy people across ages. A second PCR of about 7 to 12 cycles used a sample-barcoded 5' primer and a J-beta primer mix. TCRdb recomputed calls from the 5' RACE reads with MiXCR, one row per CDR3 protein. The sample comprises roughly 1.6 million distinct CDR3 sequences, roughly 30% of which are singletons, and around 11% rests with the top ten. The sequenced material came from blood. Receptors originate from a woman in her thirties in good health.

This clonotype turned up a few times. The CDR3 region has the DNA TGTGCCAGCAGTGTTCTAGGCGGGAGACTGTACTTC. Protein: CASSVLGGRLYF. The J gene is TRBJ2-5, the V gene TRBV2; TRBD2 matches 7 bases. V lost 4 bases, J lost 13 bases, and 9 bases stayed unmatched. The germline V gene encodes CDR1 SNHLY and CDR2 FYNNEI. The CDR3 extends over 12 amino acids.

CDR3 region: CAGRERDLTKNIQYF. The CDR3 DNA is TGTGCCGGCCGGGAAAGGGACCTAACCAAAAACATTCAGTACTTC. The chain combines TRBV11-2 with TRBJ2-4; D possibly matches TRBD1 or TRBD2 (5 bases each). CDR1 is SGHAT, CDR2 FQNNGV, per germline. The CDR3 runs 15 residues. V gave up 11 bases and J gave up 2 bases, with 19 bases separating them.

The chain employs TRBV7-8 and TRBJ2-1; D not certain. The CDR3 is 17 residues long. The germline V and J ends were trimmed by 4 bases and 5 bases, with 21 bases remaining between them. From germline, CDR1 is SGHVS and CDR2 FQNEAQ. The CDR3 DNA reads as TGTGCCAGCAGCTCTCCGGATGGAAATGTTTTCGACAATGAGCAGTTCTTC. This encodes CASSSPDGNVFDNEQFF. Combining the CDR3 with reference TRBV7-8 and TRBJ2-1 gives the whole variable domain GAGVSQSPRYKVAKRGQDVALRCDPISGHVSLFWYQQALGQGPEFLTYFQNEAQLDKSGLPSDRFFAERPEGSVSTLKIQRTQQEDSAVYLCASSSPDGNVFDNEQFFGPGTRLTVL.

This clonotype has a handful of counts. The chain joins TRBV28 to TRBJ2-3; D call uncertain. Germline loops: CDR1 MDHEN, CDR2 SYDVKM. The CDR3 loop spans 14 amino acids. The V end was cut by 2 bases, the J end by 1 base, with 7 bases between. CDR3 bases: TGTGCCAGCAGTTTACGGTGCGGCACAGATACGCAGTATTTT. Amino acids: CASSLRCGTDTQYF. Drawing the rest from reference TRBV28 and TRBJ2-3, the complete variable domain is DVKVTQSSRYLVKRTGEKVFLECVQDMDHENMFWYRQDPGLGLRLIYFSYDVKMKEKGDIPEGYSVSREKKERFSLILESASTNQTSMYLCASSLRCGTDTQYFGPGTRLTVL.